This TCR beta chain was captured in a study of blood T cell repertoires in COVID-19. Study information: Sites across the United States, Italy and Spain contributed samples from acute and convalescent COVID-19. T cells, B-cell-depleted T cells, or PBMCs provided the cDNA or gDNA that served as material.

In the authors' methods: Reference gene primer amplification in the assay estimated nucleated cell counts. Clones were sequenced by immunoSEQ multiplex PCR, and TCRdb holds only the in-frame ones, with some missing. V and J calls and clone size are as listed in that table; D and trimming were resolved from the DNA. The data show roughly 140,000 clones, 60% to 85% seen once. CDR1 is MDHEN, CDR2 SYDVKM, per germline. The CDR3 contains 14 residues. Trimming stripped 6 bases from V and 5 bases from J, with 11 bases between. The chain has TRBV28 and TRBJ1-6; D is undetermined. Sequencing was carried out using peripheral blood. This receptor was obtained from a woman aged 60-70 years with acute or convalescent COVID-19. The CDR3: CASRPTYHNSPLHF. The CDR3 bases are TGTGCCAGCAGGCCAACATATCATAATTCACCCCTCCACTTT.